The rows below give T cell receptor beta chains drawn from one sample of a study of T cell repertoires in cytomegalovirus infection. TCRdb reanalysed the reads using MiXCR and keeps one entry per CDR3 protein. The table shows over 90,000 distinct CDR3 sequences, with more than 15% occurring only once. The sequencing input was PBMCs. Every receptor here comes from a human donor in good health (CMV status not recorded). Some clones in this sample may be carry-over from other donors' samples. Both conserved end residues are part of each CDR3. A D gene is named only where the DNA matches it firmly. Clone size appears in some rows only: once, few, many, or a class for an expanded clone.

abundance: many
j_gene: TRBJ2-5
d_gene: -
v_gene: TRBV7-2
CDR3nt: TGTGCCAGCAGCTTAGCGCTGGCCTACCAAGAGACCCAGTACTTC
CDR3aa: CASSLALAYQETQYF

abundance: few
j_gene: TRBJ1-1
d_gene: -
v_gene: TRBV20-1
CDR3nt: TGCAGTGCTAGAGGTCACATTAATGGGGGAGAAAGAAACACTGAAGCTTTCTTT
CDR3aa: CSARGHINGGERNTEAFF

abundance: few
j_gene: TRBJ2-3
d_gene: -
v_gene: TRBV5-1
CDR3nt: TGCGCCAGCAGCTGGGACCTGGGCGGCACAGATACGCAGTATTTT
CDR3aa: CASSWDLGGTDTQYF

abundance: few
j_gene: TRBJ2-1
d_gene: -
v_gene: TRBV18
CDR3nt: TGTGCCAGCTCACCAGCCGGACCTCATATCCATGAGCAGTTCTTC
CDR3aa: CASSPAGPHIHEQFF

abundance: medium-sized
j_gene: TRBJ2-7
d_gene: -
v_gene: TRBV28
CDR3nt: TGTGCCAGCAGTTTGTTCCTCTACGAGCAGTACTTC
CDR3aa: CASSLFLYEQYF

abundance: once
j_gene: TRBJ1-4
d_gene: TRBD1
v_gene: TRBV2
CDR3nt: TGTGCCAGCAGTGCCGGGACAGCTCAGGGAAAACTGTTTTTT
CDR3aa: CASSAGTAQGKLFF

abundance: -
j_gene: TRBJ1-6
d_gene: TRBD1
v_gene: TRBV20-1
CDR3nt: TGCAGTGCTAGTGCGGAGACAGGGAGTTCACCCCTCCACTTT
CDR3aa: CSASAETGSSPLHF

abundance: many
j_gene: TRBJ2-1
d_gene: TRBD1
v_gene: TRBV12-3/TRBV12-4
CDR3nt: TGTGCCAGCAGTACGGACAGGCTATTACCCTACAATGAGCAGTTCTTC
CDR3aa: CASSTDRLLPYNEQFF

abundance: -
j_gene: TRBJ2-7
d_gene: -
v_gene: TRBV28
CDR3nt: TGTGCCAGCAGTTTAATTGGCGCTAACTACGAGCAGTACTTC
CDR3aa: CASSLIGANYEQYF

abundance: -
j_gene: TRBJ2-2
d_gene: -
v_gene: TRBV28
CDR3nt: TGTGCCAGCAGTCTCACTAGGGGGGAGCTGTTTTTT
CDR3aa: CASSLTRGELFF

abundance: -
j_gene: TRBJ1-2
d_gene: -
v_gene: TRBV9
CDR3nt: TGTGCCAGCAGCGCGAGGGAGGAGCCCGTCTATGGCTACACCTTC
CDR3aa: CASSAREEPVYGYTF

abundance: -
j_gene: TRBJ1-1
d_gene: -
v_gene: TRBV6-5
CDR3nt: TGTGCCAGCAGTTACTGGGCAGGGGATACTGAAGCTTTCTTT
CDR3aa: CASSYWAGDTEAFF

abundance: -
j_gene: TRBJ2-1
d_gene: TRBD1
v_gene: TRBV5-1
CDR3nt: TGCGCCAGCAGCCCATCACCGGGACAGTACAATGAGCAGTTCTTC
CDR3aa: CASSPSPGQYNEQFF

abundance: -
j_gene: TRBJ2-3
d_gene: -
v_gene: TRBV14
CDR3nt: TGTGCCAGCAGCCAAGCGGGGGGCTTTATCACAGATACGCAGTATTTT
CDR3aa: CASSQAGGFITDTQYF

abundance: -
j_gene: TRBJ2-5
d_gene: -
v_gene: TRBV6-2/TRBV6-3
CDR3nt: TGTGCCAGCAGTTACTCCCGGGCAGGAGAGACCCAGTACTTC
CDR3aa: CASSYSRAGETQYF

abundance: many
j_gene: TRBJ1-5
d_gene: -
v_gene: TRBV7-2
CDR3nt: TGTGCCAGCAGCATTAACAGGGTAGCTCAGCCCCAGCATTTT
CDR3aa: CASSINRVAQPQHF

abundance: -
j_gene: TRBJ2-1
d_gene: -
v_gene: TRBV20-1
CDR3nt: TGCAGTGCTAGGGGGAGGCAGGGACCCTACAATGAGCAGTTCTTC
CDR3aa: CSARGRQGPYNEQFF

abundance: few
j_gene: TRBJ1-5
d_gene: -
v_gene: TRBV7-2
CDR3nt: TGTGCCAGCAGCTCCCGTGCAGGGGCGGATCAGCCCCAGCATTTT
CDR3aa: CASSSRAGADQPQHF

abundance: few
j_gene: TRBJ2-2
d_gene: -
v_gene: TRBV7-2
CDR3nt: TGTGCCAGCAGCTTAATCATCGGTCCCGGGGAGCTGTTTTTT
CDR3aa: CASSLIIGPGELFF

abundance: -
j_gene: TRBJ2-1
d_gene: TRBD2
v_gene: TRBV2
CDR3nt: TGTGCCAGCACCCCTGGAGTAGCGGGGGGAGAGCAGTTCTTC
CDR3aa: CASTPGVAGGEQFF

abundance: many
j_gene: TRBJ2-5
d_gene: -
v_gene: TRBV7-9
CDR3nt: TGTGCCAGCAGCTCCCAGGGGGAGACCCAGTACTTC
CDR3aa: CASSSQGETQYF

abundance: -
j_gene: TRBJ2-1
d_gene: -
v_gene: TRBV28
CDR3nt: TGTGCCAGCAGTAGCGCCGGGGGGCAAGATAATGAGCAGTTCTTC
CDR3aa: CASSSAGGQDNEQFF

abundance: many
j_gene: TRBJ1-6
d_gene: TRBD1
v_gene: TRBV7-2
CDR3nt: TGTGCCAGCAGCCCGGACAGGGACGGATCACCCCTCCACTTT
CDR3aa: CASSPDRDGSPLHF

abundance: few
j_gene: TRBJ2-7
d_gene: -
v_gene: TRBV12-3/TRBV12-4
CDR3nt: TGTGCCAGCAGACTCTCGGGGAGCTCCTACGAGCAGTACTTC
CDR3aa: CASRLSGSSYEQYF

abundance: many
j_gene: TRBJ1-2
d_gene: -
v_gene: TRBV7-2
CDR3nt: TGTGCCAGCAGCGCAGGGGCCCTGGGAGGCTACACCTTC
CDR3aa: CASSAGALGGYTF

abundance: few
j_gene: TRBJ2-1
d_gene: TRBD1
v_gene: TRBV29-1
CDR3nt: TGCAGCGTTTGGCGGGACAGGGAGAAAAATGAGCAGTTCTTC
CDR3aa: CSVWRDREKNEQFF

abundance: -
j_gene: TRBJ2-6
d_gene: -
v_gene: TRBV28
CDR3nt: TGTGCCAGCCAGGGTGGGAACTCTGGGGCCAACGTCCTGACTTTC
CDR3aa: CASQGGNSGANVLTF

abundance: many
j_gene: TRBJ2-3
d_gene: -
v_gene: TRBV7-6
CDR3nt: TGTGCCAGCAGCTTCGGGGGCGGAATAACAGATACGCAGTATTTT
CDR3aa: CASSFGGGITDTQYF